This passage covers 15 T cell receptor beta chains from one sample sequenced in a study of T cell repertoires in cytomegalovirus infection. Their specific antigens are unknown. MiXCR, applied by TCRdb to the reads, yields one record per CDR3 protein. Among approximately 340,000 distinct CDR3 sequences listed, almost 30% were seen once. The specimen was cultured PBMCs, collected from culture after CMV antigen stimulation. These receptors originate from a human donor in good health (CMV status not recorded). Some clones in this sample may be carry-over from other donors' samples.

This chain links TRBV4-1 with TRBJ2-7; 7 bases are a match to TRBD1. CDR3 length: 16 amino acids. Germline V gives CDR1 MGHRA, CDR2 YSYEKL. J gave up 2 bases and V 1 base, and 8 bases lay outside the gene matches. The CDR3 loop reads CASSQGPDRATYEQYF. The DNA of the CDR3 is TGCGCCAGCAGCCAAGGGCCCGACAGGGCAACCTACGAGCAGTACTTC.

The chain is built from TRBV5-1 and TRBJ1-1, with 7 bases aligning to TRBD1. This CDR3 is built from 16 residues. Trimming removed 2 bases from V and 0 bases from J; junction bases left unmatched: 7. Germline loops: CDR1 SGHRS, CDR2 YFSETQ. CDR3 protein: CASSLQGQAVNTEAFF. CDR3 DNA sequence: TGCGCCAGCAGCTTACAAGGACAGGCGGTGAACACTGAAGCTTTCTTT. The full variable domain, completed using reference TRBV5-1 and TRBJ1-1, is KAGVTQTPRYLIKTRGQQVTLSCSPISGHRSVSWYQQTPGQGLQFLFEYFSETQRNKGNFPGRFSGRQFSNSRSEMNVSTLELGDSALYLCASSLQGQAVNTEAFFGQGTRLTVV.

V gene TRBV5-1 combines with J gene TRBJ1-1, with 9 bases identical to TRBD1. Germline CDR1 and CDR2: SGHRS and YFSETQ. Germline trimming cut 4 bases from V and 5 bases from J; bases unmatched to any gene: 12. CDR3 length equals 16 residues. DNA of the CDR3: TGCGCCAGCAGCCCCCCCCCTGACAGGGGGTCGACTGAAGCTTTCTTT. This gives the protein CASSPPPDRGSTEAFF.

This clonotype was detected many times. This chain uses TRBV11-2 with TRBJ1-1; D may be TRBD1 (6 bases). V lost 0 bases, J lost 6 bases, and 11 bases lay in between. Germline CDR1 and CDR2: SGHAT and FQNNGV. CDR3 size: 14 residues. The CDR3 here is CASSLEQGYSEAFF. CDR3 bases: TGTGCCAGCAGCTTAGAACAGGGATATTCTGAAGCTTTCTTT.

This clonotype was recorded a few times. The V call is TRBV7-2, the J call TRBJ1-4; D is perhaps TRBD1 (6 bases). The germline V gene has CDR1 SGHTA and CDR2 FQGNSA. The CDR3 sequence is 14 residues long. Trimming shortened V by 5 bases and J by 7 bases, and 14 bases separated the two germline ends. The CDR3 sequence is CASSLQGSGEKLFF. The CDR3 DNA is TGTGCCAGCAGCCTCCAGGGGAGTGGTGAAAAACTGTTTTTT.

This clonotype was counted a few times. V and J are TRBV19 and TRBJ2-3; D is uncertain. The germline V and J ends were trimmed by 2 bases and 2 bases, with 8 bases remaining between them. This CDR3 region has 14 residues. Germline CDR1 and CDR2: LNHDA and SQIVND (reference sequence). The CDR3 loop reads CASSISLSTDTQYF. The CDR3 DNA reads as TGTGCCAGTAGTATATCCCTATCCACAGATACGCAGTATTTT.

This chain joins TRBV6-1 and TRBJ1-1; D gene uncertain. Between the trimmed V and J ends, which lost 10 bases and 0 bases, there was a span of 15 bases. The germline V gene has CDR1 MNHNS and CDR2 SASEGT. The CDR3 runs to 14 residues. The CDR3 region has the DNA TGTGCCACCCAGCAACGGAGTTTGAACACTGAAGCTTTCTTT. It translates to CATQQRSLNTEAFF.

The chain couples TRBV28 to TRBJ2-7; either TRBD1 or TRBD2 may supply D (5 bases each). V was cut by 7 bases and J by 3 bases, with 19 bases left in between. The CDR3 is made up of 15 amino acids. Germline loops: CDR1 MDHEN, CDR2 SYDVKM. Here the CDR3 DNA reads TGTGCCAGCACCTCCCTGGGGGACCCTTACTACGAGCAGTACTTC. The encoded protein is CASTSLGDPYYEQYF. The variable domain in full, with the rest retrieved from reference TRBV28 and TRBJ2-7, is DVKVTQSSRYLVKRTGEKVFLECVQDMDHENMFWYRQDPGLGLRLIYFSYDVKMKEKGDIPEGYSVSREKKERFSLILESASTNQTSMYLCASTSLGDPYYEQYFGPGTRLTVT.

The CDR3 spells CASSLQGALQPQHF. The CDR3 region has the DNA TGTGCCAGCAGCTTGCAGGGGGCACTTCAGCCCCAGCATTTT. The chain has TRBV5-4 and TRBJ1-5; 8 nucleotides line up with TRBD1. This CDR3 spans 14 amino acids. V shed 1 base, J shed 6 bases, and the junction held 3 bases outside the gene matches. Germline V gene data show CDR1 as SGHNT and CDR2 as YYREEE (reference sequence).

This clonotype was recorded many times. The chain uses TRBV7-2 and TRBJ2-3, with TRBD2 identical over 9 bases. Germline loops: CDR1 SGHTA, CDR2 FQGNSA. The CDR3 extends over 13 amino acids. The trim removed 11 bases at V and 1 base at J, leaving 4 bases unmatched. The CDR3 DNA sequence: TGTGCCTCTAAGCGGGAGGGCACAGATACGCAGTATTTT. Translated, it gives CASKREGTDTQYF.

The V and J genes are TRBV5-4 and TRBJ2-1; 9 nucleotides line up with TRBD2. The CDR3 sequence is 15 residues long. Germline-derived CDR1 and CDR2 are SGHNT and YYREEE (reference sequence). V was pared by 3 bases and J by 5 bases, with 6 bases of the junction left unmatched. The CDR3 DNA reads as TGTGCCAGCAGCTGGGGGGGACTAGCTGACAATGAGCAGTTCTTC. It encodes CASSWGGLADNEQFF.

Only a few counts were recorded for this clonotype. The DNA of the CDR3 is TGTGCCAGCAGCTTTGGGCGTCGCGATGGCTACACCTTC. Translated: CASSFGRRDGYTF. This chain joins TRBV7-2 and TRBJ1-2; D remains unclear. Germline CDR1 reads SGHTA; CDR2 reads FQGNSA. The CDR3 is 13 amino acids. The ends were cut back, 3 bases at V and 6 bases at J, with 11 bases in the middle.

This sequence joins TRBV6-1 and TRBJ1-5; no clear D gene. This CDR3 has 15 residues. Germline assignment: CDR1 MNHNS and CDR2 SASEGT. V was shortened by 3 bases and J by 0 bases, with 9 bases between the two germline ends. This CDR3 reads CASSDRRFSNQPQHF. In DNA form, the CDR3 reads TGTGCCAGCAGTGATCGCCGGTTTAGCAATCAGCCCCAGCATTTT.

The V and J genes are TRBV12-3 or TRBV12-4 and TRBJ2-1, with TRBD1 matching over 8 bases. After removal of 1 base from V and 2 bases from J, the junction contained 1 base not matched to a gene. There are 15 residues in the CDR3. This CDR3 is CASSLGQGTYNEQFF. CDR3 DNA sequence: TGTGCCAGCAGTTTAGGACAGGGGACCTACAATGAGCAGTTCTTC.

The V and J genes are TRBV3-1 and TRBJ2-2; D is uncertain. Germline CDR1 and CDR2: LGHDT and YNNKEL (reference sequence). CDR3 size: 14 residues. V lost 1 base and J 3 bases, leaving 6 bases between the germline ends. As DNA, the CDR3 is TGTGCCAGCAGCCAAGGCAGATACACCGGGGAGCTGTTTTTT. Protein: CASSQGRYTGELFF.